This TCR beta chain is from a study of shared clonotypes between healthy human individuals. Clones were sequenced by immunoSEQ multiplex PCR, and TCRdb holds only the in-frame ones, with some missing. Altogether about 2.1 million clones are present, around 93% being singletons, with the ten largest covering about 1.6%. A remark on this clone: Its antigen remains unidentified. The sample holds other DNA sequences that translate to the same CDR3.

General study findings and limits: Sorted-subset samples were not fully sequenced, rarefaction indicated. Estimated richness values were generally larger in naive subsets than in memory subsets. The study found lower generation probabilities in non-shared clonotypes than in those shared by all four donors.

Germline CDR1 MNHEY, CDR2 SMNVEV (reference sequence). The CDR3 has 15 residues. V gave up 1 base and J gave up 0 bases, with 9 bases separating them. Cells designated naive CD8 were CD45RO-negative and were positively selected for CCR7, with terminally differentiated effector memory CD45RA+ cells excluded. The genes are TRBV27 and TRBJ2-5; D might be TRBD2 (5 bases). This TCR was recovered from a man aged 18 to 29 in good health. Some clones in this sample may be carry-over from other donors' samples. Sequenced material: naive CD8+ T cells from PBMCs. CDR3 coding DNA: TGTGCCAGCAGTTTATTGGCCGGGAACCAAGAGACCCAGTACTTC. Its translation is CASSLLAGNQETQYF.